The 26 T cell receptor beta chains given below trace back to one sample, sequenced in a study of T cell responses to AZD1222 COVID-19 vaccine. TCRdb's table, derived via immunoSEQ multiplex PCR, lists solely in-frame clones and lacks some. The sample lists roughly 150,000 clones, 85% to 95% occurring once. Sequenced here: peripheral blood, sampled on day 0 of AZD1222 vaccination. The receptors here all came from an adult in good health.

The chain links TRBV4-1 to TRBJ1-1, with a weak D call TRBD1 (6 bases). Trimming pared 0 bases from V and 5 bases from J, leaving 13 bases between. Germline V CDR1 and CDR2: MGHRA, YSYEKL. The CDR3 length is 15 residues. In DNA form, the CDR3 reads TGCGCCAGCAGCCAAGACGGGCAGGGGAAGACTGAAGCTTTCTTT. Amino acids: CASSQDGQGKTEAFF.

This sequence joins TRBV4-1 and TRBJ1-6; D is unresolved. Between the trimmed V and J ends, which lost 0 bases and 11 bases, there was a span of 17 bases. Germline V gene lookup returns CDR1 MGHRA and CDR2 YSYEKL. This CDR3 is built from 16 residues. CDR3 nucleotides: TGCGCCAGCAGCCAAGAAGTCGGGCAGCTCTGGGCACCCCTCCACTTT. Encoded protein: CASSQEVGQLWAPLHF.

CDR3 amino acids: CAWSLQDGDGYTF. As DNA, the CDR3 is TGTGCCTGGAGTCTACAGGACGGAGATGGCTACACCTTC. This chain uses TRBV30 with TRBJ1-2; TRBD1 might be the D (5 bases). CDR1 is GTSNPN and CDR2 is SVGIG in the germline V gene (reference sequence). This CDR3 comprises 13 residues. The V end was cut by 2 bases, the J end by 6 bases, with 13 bases between.

V and J are TRBV28 and TRBJ2-7, with D maybe TRBD1 (6 bases). CDR3 length: 17 amino acids. Trimming pared 3 bases from V and 0 bases from J, leaving 18 bases between. Germline CDR1 is MDHEN and CDR2 is SYDVKM. CDR3 region: CASSFLTGTRGSYEQYF. In DNA form, the CDR3 reads TGTGCCAGCAGTTTCCTCACCGGGACCAGGGGCTCCTACGAGCAGTACTTC.

The V and J genes are TRBV12-3 or TRBV12-4 and TRBJ1-4; TRBD1 matches at 8 bases. With V trimmed by 3 bases and J by 7 bases, 1 base remained unmatched. The CDR3 sequence is 13 residues long. CDR3: CASSFGQGEKLFF. The CDR3 DNA sequence: TGTGCCAGCAGTTTCGGACAGGGTGAAAAACTGTTTTTT.

This chain joins TRBV2 and TRBJ1-5; 11 nucleotides align to TRBD1. CDR3 length equals 14 residues. J was trimmed by 6 bases and V by 7 bases; bases with no gene match: 5. Germline V gene data show CDR1 as SNHLY and CDR2 as FYNNEI. CDR3 amino acids: CASKDRGLFQPQHF. CDR3 in DNA: TGTGCCAGCAAGGACAGGGGGCTGTTTCAGCCCCAGCATTTT.

V and J are TRBV28 and TRBJ2-3, with D tentatively TRBD2 (6 bases). Germline values: CDR1 MDHEN, CDR2 SYDVKM. The CDR3 has 12 amino acids. Deletions cut 5 bases from V and 6 bases from J, with 9 bases between. As DNA, the CDR3 is TGTGCCAGCAGTAGCGGGTCGGATACGCAGTATTTT. It yields the protein CASSSGSDTQYF.

The table lists this clone with a count of one. V is TRBV28 and J is TRBJ1-5; D is perhaps TRBD1 (5 bases). CDR1 is MDHEN and CDR2 is SYDVKM in the germline V gene. Trimming removed 4 bases at V and 0 bases at J, with 7 bases between. The CDR3 loop spans 14 amino acids. As DNA, the CDR3 is TGTGCCAGCAGTTCCGGACATAGCAATCAGCCCCAGCATTTT. Translating gives CASSSGHSNQPQHF.

The V and J genes are TRBV19 and TRBJ2-7, with TRBD2 matching 7 bases. There are 14 residues in the CDR3. V trimming: 2 bases; J trimming: 5 bases; junction bases outside the gene matches: 6. The germline V gene encodes CDR1 LNHDA and CDR2 SQIVND (reference sequence). The CDR3 DNA is TGTGCCAGTAGTATATCCTCTGCGGGGGACGAGCAGTACTTC. This encodes CASSISSAGDEQYF.

The chain is built from TRBV28 and TRBJ1-5; 9 nucleotides align to TRBD1. The germline V gene encodes CDR1 MDHEN and CDR2 SYDVKM. The trim removed 2 bases at V and 7 bases at J, leaving 9 bases unmatched. The CDR3 length is 16 residues. The CDR3 reads CASSLPGQGSRQPQHF. For the CDR3, the DNA is TGTGCCAGCAGTTTACCGGGACAGGGTTCTCGGCAGCCCCAGCATTTT.

The J gene is TRBJ1-5, the V gene TRBV15, with 8 positions matching TRBD1. The CDR3 contains 15 residues. Per the germline V gene, CDR1 is LNHNV and CDR2 is YYDKDF (reference sequence). The J segment lost 7 bases and the V segment lost 1 base, leaving 6 bases of the junction unmatched. CDR3 amino acids: CATSRVQGAGQPQHF. CDR3 nucleotides: TGTGCCACCAGCAGAGTTCAGGGGGCTGGGCAGCCCCAGCATTTT.

A single count supports this clone. The CDR3 region has the DNA TGTGCCAGCAGGCTCGGACAGCGGGGGTATGGCTACACCTTC. It translates to CASRLGQRGYGYTF. The V gene is TRBV28, the J gene TRBJ1-2; D possibly corresponds to TRBD1 (6 bases). The CDR3 consists of 14 residues. V shed 6 bases and J shed 5 bases, with 16 bases lying between them. Germline CDR1 reads MDHEN; CDR2 reads SYDVKM.

The chain combines TRBV29-1 with TRBJ2-1; the D call may be TRBD1 or TRBD2 (5 bases each). V gave up 1 base and J gave up 1 base, with 11 bases separating them. Germline-derived CDR1 and CDR2 are SQVTM and ANQGSEA. The CDR3 length is 15 residues. Here the CDR3 DNA reads TGCAGCGTTGAAGTCAGAGGGGTTTCCTACAATGAGCAGTTCTTC. It is translated as CSVEVRGVSYNEQFF.

V and J are TRBV2 and TRBJ1-4; D call uncertain. The CDR3 length is 15 residues. The germline V and J ends were trimmed by 6 bases and 2 bases, with 13 bases remaining between them. CDR1 is SNHLY and CDR2 is FYNNEI in the germline V gene. The CDR3 DNA is TGTGCCAGCAGCGAAAGGGAGCCCACTAATGAAAAACTGTTTTTT. Translated: CASSEREPTNEKLFF.

The chain uses TRBV5-1 and TRBJ2-7; TRBD2 matches at 11 bases. The trim removed 0 bases at V and 4 bases at J, leaving 0 bases unmatched. This CDR3 comprises 14 residues. Germline values: CDR1 SGHRS, CDR2 YFSETQ. CDR3 protein: CASSLASGGYEQYF. The CDR3 nucleotides read TGCGCCAGCAGCTTGGCTAGCGGGGGGTACGAGCAGTACTTC.

V and J are TRBV11-2 and TRBJ2-3, with 14 bases lining up with TRBD2. Germline CDR1 and CDR2: SGHAT and FQNNGV. The CDR3 is 18 amino acids. Trimming took 3 bases from V and 0 from J; bases not matched to a gene: 5. CDR3 region: CASSFGLAGGTSTDTQYF. The CDR3 DNA reads TGTGCCAGCAGCTTCGGACTAGCGGGGGGCACTAGCACAGATACGCAGTATTTT.

The chain recombines TRBV7-9 with TRBJ1-3; 11 bases are a match to TRBD1. In germline, CDR1 is SEHNR, CDR2 FQNEAQ (reference sequence). This CDR3 region has 17 residues. J was trimmed by 8 bases and V by 5 bases; bases with no gene match: 14. The CDR3 coding sequence is TGTGCCAGCAGCCCCGGGCCGGACAGGGGGCAAGGATACACCATATATTTT. Its translation is CASSPGPDRGQGYTIYF.

This clone was counted a single time. The chain employs TRBV30 and TRBJ1-2; D is undetermined. Trimming took off 0 bases at V and 4 bases at J, with 15 bases between the two ends. The CDR3 totals 15 residues. Germline lookup yields CDR1 GTSNPN and CDR2 SVGIG (reference sequence). CDR3 bases: TGTGCCTGGAGTGTAAGTTTATCCGGGGTCTATGGCTACACCTTC. As protein: CAWSVSLSGVYGYTF.

The gene calls are TRBV28 and TRBJ1-1, with 7 positions matching TRBD1. The CDR3 runs 14 residues. Germline CDR1 reads MDHEN; CDR2 reads SYDVKM. The trim removed 5 bases at V and 4 bases at J, leaving 7 bases unmatched. CDR3 nucleotide sequence: TGTGCCAGCAGTGCCCCAGGGGGGACCACTGAAGCTTTCTTT. Translating it yields CASSAPGGTTEAFF.

This chain joins TRBV27 and TRBJ1-1; 8 positions match TRBD1. The CDR3 is 13 residues long. The germline V gene encodes CDR1 MNHEY and CDR2 SMNVEV (reference sequence). V shed 7 bases and J 8 bases; nucleotides not matched to a gene: 9. The CDR3 loop reads CASKFPGTGEAFF. The CDR3 DNA is TGTGCCAGCAAATTTCCCGGGACAGGAGAAGCTTTCTTT.

The chain recombines TRBV12-3 or TRBV12-4 with TRBJ1-1; no clear D. With 2 bases removed from V and 6 bases from J, the gap between germline ends came to 7 bases. The CDR3 runs 12 residues. This CDR3 is CASSLRQAEAFF. The CDR3 coding sequence is TGTGCCAGCAGTTTAAGGCAGGCTGAAGCTTTCTTT.

The rearrangement joins TRBV9 to TRBJ2-3; 9 bases are a match to TRBD1. The CDR3 length is 17 residues. Trimming at V came to 4 bases and at J to 6 bases, leaving 15 bases not matched to a gene. Germline assignment: CDR1 SGDLS and CDR2 YYNGEE. CDR3 DNA: TGTGCCAGCAGCCCCCTGACAGGGGGAAACCCCGGGGATACGCAGTATTTT. This codes for CASSPLTGGNPGDTQYF.

The chain recombines TRBV7-9 with TRBJ1-2; D possibly corresponds to TRBD1 (6 bases). V lost 5 bases and J 4 bases, leaving 14 bases between the germline ends. CDR3 length: 14 residues. The germline V gene has CDR1 SEHNR and CDR2 FQNEAQ (reference sequence). CDR3 in DNA: TGTGCCAGCAGCCTCTCGGACAGCTTCTATGGCTACACCTTC. This encodes CASSLSDSFYGYTF. Using reference TRBV7-9 and TRBJ1-2 for the parts outside the CDR3, the full variable domain is DTGVSQNPRHKITKRGQNVTFRCDPISEHNRLYWYRQTLGQGPEFLTYFQNEAQLEKSRLLSDRFSAERPKGSFSTLEIQRTEQGDSAMYLCASSLSDSFYGYTFGSGTRLTVV.

V gene TRBV9 combines with J gene TRBJ1-5; possibly TRBD1 for D (5 bases). This CDR3 is built from 14 residues. Deletions cut 4 bases from V and 3 bases from J, with 11 bases between. Germline-derived CDR1 and CDR2 are SGDLS and YYNGEE. CDR3 in amino acids: CASSQGRYNQPQHF. In DNA, the CDR3 is TGTGCCAGCAGCCAGGGACGGTACAATCAGCCCCAGCATTTT.

V usage is TRBV27 and J usage is TRBJ1-1; maybe TRBD1 (6 bases). This CDR3 contains 13 residues. Trimming left V 5 bases short and J 5 bases short, with 12 bases between. Per the germline V gene, CDR1 is MNHEY and CDR2 is SMNVEV (reference sequence). The CDR3 loop is CASSTGTGTEAFF. The CDR3 bases are TGTGCCAGCAGTACAGGGACGGGAACTGAAGCTTTCTTT.

J is TRBJ1-2 and V is TRBV27, with D unresolved. CDR3 length equals 13 residues. With 6 bases removed from V and 5 bases from J, the gap between germline ends came to 13 bases. Germline V gene lookup returns CDR1 MNHEY and CDR2 SMNVEV (reference sequence). The chain's CDR3 is CASSHDNAYGYTF. In nucleotides, the CDR3 is TGTGCCAGCAGCCACGACAATGCGTATGGCTACACCTTC.